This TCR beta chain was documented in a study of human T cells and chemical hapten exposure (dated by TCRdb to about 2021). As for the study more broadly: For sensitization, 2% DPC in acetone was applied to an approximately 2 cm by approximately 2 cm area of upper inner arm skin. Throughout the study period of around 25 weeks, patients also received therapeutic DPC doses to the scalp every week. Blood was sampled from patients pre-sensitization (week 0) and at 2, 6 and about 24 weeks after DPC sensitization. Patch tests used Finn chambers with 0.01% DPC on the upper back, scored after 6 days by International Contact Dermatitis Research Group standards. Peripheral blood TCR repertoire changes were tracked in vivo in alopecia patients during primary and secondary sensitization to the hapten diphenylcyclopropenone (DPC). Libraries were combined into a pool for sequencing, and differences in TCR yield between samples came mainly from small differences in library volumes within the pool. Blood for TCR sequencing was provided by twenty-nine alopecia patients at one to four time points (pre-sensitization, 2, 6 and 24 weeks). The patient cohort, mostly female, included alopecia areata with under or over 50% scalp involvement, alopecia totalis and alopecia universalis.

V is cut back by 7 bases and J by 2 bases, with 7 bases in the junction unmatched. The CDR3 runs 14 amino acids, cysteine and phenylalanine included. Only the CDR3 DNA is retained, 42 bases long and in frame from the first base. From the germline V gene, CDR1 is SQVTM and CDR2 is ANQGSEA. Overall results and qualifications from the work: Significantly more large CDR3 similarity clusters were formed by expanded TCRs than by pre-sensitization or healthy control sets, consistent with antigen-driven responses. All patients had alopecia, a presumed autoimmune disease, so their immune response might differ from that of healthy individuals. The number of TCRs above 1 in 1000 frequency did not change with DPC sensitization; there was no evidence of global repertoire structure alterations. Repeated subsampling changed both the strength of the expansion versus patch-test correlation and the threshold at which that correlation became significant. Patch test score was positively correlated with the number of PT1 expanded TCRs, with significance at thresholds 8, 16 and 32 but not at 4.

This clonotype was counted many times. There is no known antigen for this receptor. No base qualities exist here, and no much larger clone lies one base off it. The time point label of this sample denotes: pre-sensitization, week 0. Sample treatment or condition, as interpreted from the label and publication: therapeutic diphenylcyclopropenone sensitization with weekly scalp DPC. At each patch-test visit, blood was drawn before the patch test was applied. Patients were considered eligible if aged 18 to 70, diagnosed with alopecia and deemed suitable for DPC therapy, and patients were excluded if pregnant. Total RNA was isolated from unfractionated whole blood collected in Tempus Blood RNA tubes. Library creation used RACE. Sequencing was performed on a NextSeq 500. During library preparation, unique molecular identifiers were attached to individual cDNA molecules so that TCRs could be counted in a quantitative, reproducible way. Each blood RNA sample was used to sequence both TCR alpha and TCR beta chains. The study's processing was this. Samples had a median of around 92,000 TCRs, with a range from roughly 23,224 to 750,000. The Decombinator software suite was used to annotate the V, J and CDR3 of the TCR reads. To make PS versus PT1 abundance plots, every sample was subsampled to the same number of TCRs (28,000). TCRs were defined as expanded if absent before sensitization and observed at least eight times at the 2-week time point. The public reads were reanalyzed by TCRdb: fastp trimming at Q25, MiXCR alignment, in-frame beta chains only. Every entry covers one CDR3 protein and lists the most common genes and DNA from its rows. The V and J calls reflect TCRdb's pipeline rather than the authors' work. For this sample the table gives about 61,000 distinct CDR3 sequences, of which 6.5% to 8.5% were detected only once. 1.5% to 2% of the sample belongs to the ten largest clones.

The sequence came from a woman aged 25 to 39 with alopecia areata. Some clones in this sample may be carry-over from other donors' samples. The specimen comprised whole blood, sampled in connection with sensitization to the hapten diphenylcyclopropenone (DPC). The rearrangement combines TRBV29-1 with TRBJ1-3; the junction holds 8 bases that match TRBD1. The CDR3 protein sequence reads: CSARTGTAGNTIYF. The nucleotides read TGCAGCGCCCGGACAGGGACTGCTGGAAACACCATATATTTT.